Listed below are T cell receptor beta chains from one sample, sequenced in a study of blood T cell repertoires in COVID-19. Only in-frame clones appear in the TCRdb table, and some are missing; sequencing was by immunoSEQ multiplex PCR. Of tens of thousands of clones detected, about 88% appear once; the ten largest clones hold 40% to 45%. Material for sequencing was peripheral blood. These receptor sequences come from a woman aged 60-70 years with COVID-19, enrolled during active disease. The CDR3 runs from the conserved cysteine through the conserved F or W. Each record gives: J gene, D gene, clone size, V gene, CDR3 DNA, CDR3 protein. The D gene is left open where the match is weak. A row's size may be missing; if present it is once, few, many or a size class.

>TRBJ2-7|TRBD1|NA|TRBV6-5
TGTGCCAGCACTAGGCTAGACAGGGGCTCCTACGAGCAGTACTTC
CASTRLDRGSYEQYF
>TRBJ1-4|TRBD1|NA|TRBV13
TGTGCCAGCAGCTTCGGACAGGGGAGGTCTAATGAAAAACTGTTTTTT
CASSFGQGRSNEKLFF
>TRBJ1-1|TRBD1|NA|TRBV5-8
TGTGCCAGCAGCTCTGCTGGACAGGGGGCGAACGGCTACACTGAAGCTTTCTTT
CASSSAGQGANGYTEAFF
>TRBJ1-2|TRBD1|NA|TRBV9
TGTGCCAGCAGCATCGAAAGGGACAGAGTTAACTATGGCTACACCTTC
CASSIERDRVNYGYTF
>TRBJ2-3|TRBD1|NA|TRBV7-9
TGTGCCAGCAGCTTCGGGTGGACAGGTGACCCGCGCACAGATACGCAGTATTTT
CASSFGWTGDPRTDTQYF
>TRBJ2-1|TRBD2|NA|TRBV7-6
TGTGCCAGCAGCTTTGGGGGGGGAAACGTAAAAAGCTCCTACAATGAGCAGTTCTTC
CASSFGGGNVKSSYNEQFF
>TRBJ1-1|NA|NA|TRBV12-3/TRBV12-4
TGTGCCAGCAGTTTAATAGGCGGCACTGAAGCTTTCTTT
CASSLIGGTEAFF
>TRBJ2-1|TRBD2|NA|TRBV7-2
TGTGCCAGCAGCTCTTTAGCGGGGGGCGCAGGGAATGAGCAGTTCTTC
CASSSLAGGAGNEQFF
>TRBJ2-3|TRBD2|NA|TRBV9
TGTGCCAGCAGCGTCGACCCTCCGGGGCGGGGGAGCACAGATACGCAGTATTTT
CASSVDPPGRGSTDTQYF
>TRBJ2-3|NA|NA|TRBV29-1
TGCAGCGTTGAGCTAGTACAGGGGGGGACAGATACGCAGTATTTT
CSVELVQGGTDTQYF
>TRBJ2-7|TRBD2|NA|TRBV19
TGTGCCAGTACGCCTAGCGGGAGCTCCTACGAGCAGTACTTC
CASTPSGSSYEQYF
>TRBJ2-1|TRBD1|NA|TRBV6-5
TGTGCCAGCAGTCCCAGGGGGAGTCAGCGTGGGCAGTTCTTC
CASSPRGSQRGQFF
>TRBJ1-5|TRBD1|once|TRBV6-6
TGTGCCAGCAGTGGACAGGCGGATCAGCCCCAGCATTTT
CASSGQADQPQHF
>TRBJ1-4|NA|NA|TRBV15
TGTGCCACCAGCAGGCGGGGGACTAATGAAAAACTGTTTTTT
CATSRRGTNEKLFF
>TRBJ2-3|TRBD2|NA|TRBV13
TGTGCCAGCAGTCCCCGGCTAGCGGGGCCGAGGGATACGCAGTATTTT
CASSPRLAGPRDTQYF
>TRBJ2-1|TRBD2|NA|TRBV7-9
TGTGCCAGCAGTTCTAGCGGGAGGCCCTACAATGAGCAGTTCTTC
CASSSSGRPYNEQFF
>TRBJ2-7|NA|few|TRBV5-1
TGCGCCAGCAGCCTGGACAGTTCCCTTCTCTACGAGCAGTACTTC
CASSLDSSLLYEQYF
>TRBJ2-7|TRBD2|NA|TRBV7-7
TGTGCCAGCAGCCCCGGCGGGGGGAACTACGAGCAGTACTTC
CASSPGGGNYEQYF
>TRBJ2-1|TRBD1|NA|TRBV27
TGTGCCAGCAGTCCGGGACAGGTAGGCTACAATGAGCAGTTCTTC
CASSPGQVGYNEQFF
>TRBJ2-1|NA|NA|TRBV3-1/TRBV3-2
TGTGCCAGCAGCCAGGGCGGGTACTCCTACAATGAGCAGTTCTTC
CASSQGGYSYNEQFF
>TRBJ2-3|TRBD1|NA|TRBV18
TGTGCCAGCTCAAACCGCAGGGGGCCTGGGAGCACAGATACGCAGTATTTT
CASSNRRGPGSTDTQYF
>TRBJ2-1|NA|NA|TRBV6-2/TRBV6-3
TGTGCCAGCAGTTACTCTTGGGGCGAAAGCGACAATGAGCAGTTCTTC
CASSYSWGESDNEQFF
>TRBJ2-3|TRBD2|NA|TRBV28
TGTGCCAGCAGCCTGAGGACTAGGGGCACAGATACGCAGTATTTT
CASSLRTRGTDTQYF
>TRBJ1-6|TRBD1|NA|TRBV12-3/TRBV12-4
TGTGCCAGCAGACAGGGGGTAAATTCACCCCTCCACTTT
CASRQGVNSPLHF
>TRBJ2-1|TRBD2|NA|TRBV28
TGTGCCAGCAGCGAAACTAGCGGGTCAATTAGCTCCTACAATGAGCAGTTCTTC
CASSETSGSISSYNEQFF
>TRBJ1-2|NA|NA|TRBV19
TGTGCCAGTAGTATGGTCGGGGAGGGGAGAGGCTATGGCTACACCTTC
CASSMVGEGRGYGYTF
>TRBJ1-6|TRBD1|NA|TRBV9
TGTGCCAGCAGCCCACCGGGACAGCCTTGGTCACCCCTCCACTTT
CASSPPGQPWSPLHF
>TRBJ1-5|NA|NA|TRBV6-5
TGTGCCAGCAGTATCCGAACAGGGCTGGATCAGCCCCAGCATTTT
CASSIRTGLDQPQHF
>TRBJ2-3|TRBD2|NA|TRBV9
TGTGCCAGCAGCGTAGAGGGGGGACTAGCGACTTTCACAGATACGCAGTATTTT
CASSVEGGLATFTDTQYF
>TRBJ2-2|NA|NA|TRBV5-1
TGCGCCAGCAGCCCCTTTGAGAGCACCGGGGAGCTGTTTTTT
CASSPFESTGELFF
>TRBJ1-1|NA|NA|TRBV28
TGTGCCAGCATTACGGAGGGGACTGAAGCTTTCTTT
CASITEGTEAFF